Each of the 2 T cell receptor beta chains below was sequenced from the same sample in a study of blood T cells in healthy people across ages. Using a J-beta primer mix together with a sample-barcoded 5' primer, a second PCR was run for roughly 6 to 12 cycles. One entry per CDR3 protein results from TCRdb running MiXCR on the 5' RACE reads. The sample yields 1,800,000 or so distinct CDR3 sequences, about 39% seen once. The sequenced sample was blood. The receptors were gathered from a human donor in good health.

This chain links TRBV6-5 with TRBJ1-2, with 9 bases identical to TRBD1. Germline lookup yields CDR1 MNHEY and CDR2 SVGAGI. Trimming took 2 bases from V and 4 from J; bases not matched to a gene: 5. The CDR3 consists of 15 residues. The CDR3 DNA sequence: TGTGCCAGCAGTTACAACCTACAGGGGGCCTATGGCTACACCTTC. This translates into CASSYNLQGAYGYTF.

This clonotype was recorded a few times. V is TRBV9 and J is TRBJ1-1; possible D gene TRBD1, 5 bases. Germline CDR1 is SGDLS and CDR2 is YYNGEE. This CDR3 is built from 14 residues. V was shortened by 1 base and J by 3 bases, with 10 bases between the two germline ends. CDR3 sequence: CASSVFWGDTEAFF. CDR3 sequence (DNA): TGTGCCAGCAGCGTATTCTGGGGGGACACTGAAGCTTTCTTT.